A selection of T cell receptor beta chains follows, all from one sample in a study of response to subunit inactivated influenza vaccine. Using its own MiXCR run on the RT-PCR reads, TCRdb lists one record per CDR3 protein. This sample carries 600,000 to 850,000 distinct CDR3 sequences, 12% to 15% of them seen once, and the ten largest clones take 6% to 9.5%. Here the sequenced sample was PBMCs from blood, taken 14 to 15 days before vaccination. The receptors derive from a man aged 50 or older who received an inactivated influenza vaccine. Each CDR3 is given with its conserved first and last residue. The D gene is left open where the match is weak. Size is stated for part of the rows, as once, few or many counts, or as a class when the clone is expanded.

clone_size d_call j_call v_call cdr3_nt cdr3_aa
many NA TRBJ2-5 TRBV10-3 TGTGCCATCAGTGACCCGGCTAAACAAGAGACCCAGTACTTC CAISDPAKQETQYF
many NA TRBJ2-5 TRBV29-1 TGCAGCGTTGAAGGAGTCCACGGGACACCCCGGGTGGAGACCCAGTACTTC CSVEGVHGTPRVETQYF
NA TRBD2 TRBJ2-1 TRBV5-1 TGCGCCAGTTTTACGACTAGCGGGAGCAATGAGCAGTTCTTC CASFTTSGSNEQFF
few NA TRBJ2-2 TRBV11-2 TGTGCCAGCAGCTCCACTTTAATGGGCGGGGAGCTGTTTTTT CASSSTLMGGELFF
many TRBD2 TRBJ2-3 TRBV10-3 TGTGCCATCAGTGCATCCGGGACTAGCGGATCAGATACGCAGTATTTT CAISASGTSGSDTQYF
many TRBD2 TRBJ2-5 TRBV7-2 TGTGCCAGTGGACTAGCGGGGACCCAAGAGACCCAGTACTTC CASGLAGTQETQYF
many NA TRBJ2-3 TRBV5-1 TGCGCCAGCAGCCTGTCTAGTAGTTCAGATACGCAGTATTTT CASSLSSSSDTQYF
many TRBD2 TRBJ2-5 TRBV15 TGTGCCACCGGGCTAGCGGGGGGATCGGAGACCCAGTACTTC CATGLAGGSETQYF
few TRBD1 TRBJ2-2 TRBV28 TGTGCCAGCGGTTCAACCGGGACAGGGGACACCGGGGAGCTGTTTTTT CASGSTGTGDTGELFF
NA NA TRBJ1-6 TRBV6-1 TGTGCCAGCAGCGGACAGAACTATAATTCACCCCTCCACTTT CASSGQNYNSPLHF
many NA TRBJ2-1 TRBV7-6 TGTGCCAGCAGCTCGGACTATTTGTTTGATGAGCAGTTCTTC CASSSDYLFDEQFF
NA TRBD2 TRBJ2-3 TRBV20-1 TGCAGTGCTAGAACTGGGTATAGCGGGGGGCTTATACCCACAGATACGCAGTATTTT CSARTGYSGGLIPTDTQYF
once NA TRBJ2-5 TRBV7-6 TGTGCCAGCAGCTCGGGCGCTCCGGGACTGCAAGAGACCCAGTACTTC CASSSGAPGLQETQYF
few TRBD2 TRBJ2-1 TRBV5-1 TGCGCCAGCAGCTTGGAGACTAGCAGGGTCGGTGAGCAGTTCTTC CASSLETSRVGEQFF
NA TRBD2 TRBJ2-3 TRBV20-1 TGCAGTGCTAGAGATTGGTTAAGCGGGAGGAGGGATACGCAGTATTTT CSARDWLSGRRDTQYF
few NA TRBJ1-1 TRBV4-3 TGCGCCAGCAGCCAAGCAATATCCGAGGACGAACGGGCTTTCTTT CASSQAISEDERAFF
NA NA TRBJ2-1 TRBV4-1 TGCGCCAGCAGCCAAGGGACGGCCGGGCGTGAGCAGTTCTTC CASSQGTAGREQFF
few NA TRBJ1-4 TRBV20-1 TGCAGTGCTCGATCATTTAATGAAAAACTGTTTTTT CSARSFNEKLFF
few TRBD2 TRBJ2-1 TRBV20-1 TGCAGTGCCGCTCCCCGGGGGACTAGCGGTCGGTTCTTC CSAAPRGTSGRFF
NA NA TRBJ2-5 TRBV20-1 TGCAGTGCTAGAGATGGGGGCCGGGAGACCCAGTACTTC CSARDGGRETQYF
NA TRBD2 TRBJ2-3 TRBV10-3 TGTGCCATCAGACGCGGGCGGGGGGACACAGATACGCAGTATTTT CAIRRGRGDTDTQYF
NA TRBD2 TRBJ2-2 TRBV20-1 TGCAGTGCTAGCCACGGGGGGACCAGTTTGAACACCGGGGAGCTGTTTTTT CSASHGGTSLNTGELFF
few TRBD1 TRBJ1-6 TRBV2 TGTGCCAGCAGCGCCAGCAGGGGGGACAGGGGTCGCAATTCACCCCTCCACTTT CASSASRGDRGRNSPLHF
NA NA TRBJ1-5 TRBV12-3/TRBV12-4 TGTGCCAGCAGTACCGCAGGGGCGAGCAATCTGCCCCAGCATTTT CASSTAGASNLPQHF
NA NA TRBJ2-7 TRBV28 TGTGCCAGCACCCAACCCGGACAGTCCTACGAGCAGTACTTC CASTQPGQSYEQYF
NA NA TRBJ2-2 TRBV5-1 TGCGCCAGCAGCTTGCGGCGGGGGCACACCGGGGAGCTGTTTTTT CASSLRRGHTGELFF
NA NA TRBJ1-5 TRBV20-1 TGCAGTGCTAGAGATGGGGGACCGAGCAATCAGCCCCAGCATTTT CSARDGGPSNQPQHF
few TRBD2 TRBJ2-4 TRBV20-1 TGCAGTGCTAGTGGGAATCCCGGGACTACAGACGCCATTCAGTACTTC CSASGNPGTTDAIQYF
NA NA TRBJ1-6 TRBV20-1 TGCAGTGCTATAGCAGGGTCCGATTCACCCCTCCACTTT CSAIAGSDSPLHF
NA NA TRBJ1-3 TRBV3-1 TGTGCCAGCAGCCAAGAACTCCGGAGCTCTGGAAACACCATATATTTT CASSQELRSSGNTIYF
NA NA TRBJ2-5 TRBV4-3 TGCGCCAGCAGCCTTCTTCGCGGGGGCCGGAAAGAGACCCAGTACTTC CASSLLRGGRKETQYF
NA TRBD1 TRBJ2-1 TRBV18 TGTGCCAGCTCATCTCTAACCCCGGGACAGGGGGCTTTGAATGAGCAGTTCTTC CASSSLTPGQGALNEQFF
many NA TRBJ2-7 TRBV12-3/TRBV12-4 TGTGCCAGCAGTCACGACGTCTACGAGCAGTACTTC CASSHDVYEQYF
few NA TRBJ2-3 TRBV28 TGTGCCAGCAGTCCGGCGGAGGGTAGCACAGATACGCAGTATTTT CASSPAEGSTDTQYF
many NA TRBJ2-1 TRBV7-2 TGTGCCAGCAGCTTACTGGGGGGCACCTACAATGAGCAGTTCTTC CASSLLGGTYNEQFF
few NA TRBJ1-5 TRBV6-2/TRBV6-3 TGTGCCAGCAGTTCTCCGACCGGACTACCTAATAGCAATCAGCCCCAGCATTTT CASSSPTGLPNSNQPQHF
NA NA TRBJ2-1 TRBV7-8 TGTGCCAGCAGCCCTTTGGACACCCCTAGGGATGAGCAGTTCTTC CASSPLDTPRDEQFF
NA NA TRBJ2-7 TRBV30 TGTGCCTGGAGTGTACTGGGTTCCGAGCAGTACTTC CAWSVLGSEQYF
many NA TRBJ1-6 TRBV10-3 TGTGCCATCAGCGCCAACACGGGACATAATAATTCACCCCTCCACTTT CAISANTGHNNSPLHF
many NA TRBJ2-3 TRBV29-1 TGCAGCGTTGGAGCTGGGACCACAGATACGCAGTATTTT CSVGAGTTDTQYF
few TRBD1 TRBJ1-2 TRBV5-1 TGCGCCAGCAGCACGGACAGGGCCTATGGCTACACCTTC CASSTDRAYGYTF
NA NA TRBJ1-3 TRBV7-9 TGTGCCAGCGGTAATAACCTCTCTGGAAACACCATATATTTT CASGNNLSGNTIYF
few NA TRBJ2-1 TRBV25-1 TGTGCCAGCAGTGAAAGGATTAGGTCCAATGAGCAGTTCTTC CASSERIRSNEQFF
NA NA TRBJ1-4 TRBV12-3/TRBV12-4 TGTGCCAGCAGCAATTCTCCGAAGGAAAAACTGTTTTTT CASSNSPKEKLFF
few TRBD1 TRBJ2-1 TRBV2 TGTGCCAGCAGGGGGACAGCTAGTGAGCAGTTCTTC CASRGTASEQFF
NA NA TRBJ1-5 TRBV19 TGTGCCAGTAGTATTGGTCAGGCCTATAATCAGCCCCAGCATTTT CASSIGQAYNQPQHF
NA TRBD1 TRBJ2-3 TRBV18 TGTGCCAGCTCACCACCCGGGACAGGAGAAAGCACAGAGACGCAGTATTTT CASSPPGTGESTETQYF
NA TRBD2 TRBJ2-3 TRBV6-1 TGTGCCAGCAGAGAGGTCGGACTAGCGGGGACCACAGATACGCAGTATTTT CASREVGLAGTTDTQYF
few NA TRBJ2-2 TRBV28 TGTGCCAGCAGTCCCTGGAGGGATCGGAACACCGGGGAGCTGTTTTTT CASSPWRDRNTGELFF
NA NA TRBJ2-6 TRBV18 TGTGCCAGCTCGGAGACAGCACCTAGATCTGGGGCCAACGTCCTGACTTTC CASSETAPRSGANVLTF
few TRBD1 TRBJ2-2 TRBV24-1 TGTGCCACCAGTGATCCGGACAGGGGAATCACCGGGGAGCTGTTTTTT CATSDPDRGITGELFF
few NA TRBJ1-4 TRBV30 TGTGCCTGGAGTCAGGGTCGGGATGAAAAACTGTTTTTT CAWSQGRDEKLFF
few TRBD2 TRBJ2-5 TRBV7-9 TGTGCCAGCAGCCCCGGGACTAGCGGGACCCAGTACTTC CASSPGTSGTQYF
few TRBD1 TRBJ2-2 TRBV28 TGTGCCAGCACCGCCGGGACAGGGCCTCGGACCGGGGAGCTGTTTTTT CASTAGTGPRTGELFF
few NA TRBJ2-7 TRBV20-1 TGCAGTGCGGAGTCGACAGGAAACTCCTACGAGCAGTACTTC CSAESTGNSYEQYF
few NA TRBJ2-7 TRBV9 TGTGCCAGCAGCCCGGCAGGGGACATGTACGAGCAGTACTTC CASSPAGDMYEQYF
few NA TRBJ1-2 TRBV7-9 TGTGCCAGCAGCCCACCCCAGGACCCAGGGGTGTACGGCTACACCTTC CASSPPQDPGVYGYTF
NA NA TRBJ1-1 TRBV11-2 TGTGCCAGCAGCCGTAACAAGCTGGCTTTCTTT CASSRNKLAFF